This T cell receptor beta chain comes out of a study of blood T cell repertoires in COVID-19. Study-wide background: The samples span acute and convalescent COVID-19 from the United States, Italy and Spain. The analysed material was cDNA or gDNA that came from T cells, B-cell-depleted T cells, or PBMCs.

In the original processing: Nucleated cell counts were estimated from reference gene primer amplification. Sequenced by immunoSEQ multiplex PCR; TCRdb stores in-frame clones only, minus some. V and J calls and clone size follow that table, whereas D and trimming were derived from the DNA. The sample contains 53,000 or so clones, 60% to 80% of which appear only once. This clone showed up many times. CDR3 size: 13 residues. Germline CDR1 and CDR2: MNHEY and SVGAGI. The germline V and J ends were trimmed by 2 bases and 10 bases, with 14 bases remaining between them. The sample taken for sequencing was peripheral blood. The chain has TRBV6-5 and TRBJ2-5; tentatively, D is TRBD2 (6 bases). The origin of this receptor is a man aged 70-80 years with active or convalescent COVID-19. DNA for the CDR3: TGTGCCAGCAGTTACGGGGGGACCAGGGACCAGTACTTC. Its protein product is CASSYGGTRDQYF.